This TCR beta chain is drawn from a study of T cell responses to AZD1222 COVID-19 vaccine. The wider study: Whether given at about 4 or about 12 weeks, second doses were pooled. Study-wide results and caveats: Just 5 to 7 AZD1222 recipients were seropositive at baseline.

The method was immunoSEQ multiplex PCR; TCRdb's version includes in-frame clones alone and lacks a portion of them. The table includes around 140,000 clones, roughly nine tenths detected once. The germline CDR1 and CDR2 sequences are SGHNT and YENEEA. The CDR3 length is 15 residues. V shed 5 bases and J 2 bases; nucleotides not matched to a gene: 6. Details on this clone: As yet, its antigen is unknown.

The sequence derives from an adult in good health. The sequenced sample was peripheral blood, obtained on day 0 of AZD1222 vaccination. The chain uses TRBV11-3 and TRBJ2-3, with 8 bases fitting TRBD2. CDR3 nucleotides: TGTGCCAGCAGCGTGGCGGGAGGTTCCACAGATACGCAGTATTTT. Encoded protein: CASSVAGGSTDTQYF.